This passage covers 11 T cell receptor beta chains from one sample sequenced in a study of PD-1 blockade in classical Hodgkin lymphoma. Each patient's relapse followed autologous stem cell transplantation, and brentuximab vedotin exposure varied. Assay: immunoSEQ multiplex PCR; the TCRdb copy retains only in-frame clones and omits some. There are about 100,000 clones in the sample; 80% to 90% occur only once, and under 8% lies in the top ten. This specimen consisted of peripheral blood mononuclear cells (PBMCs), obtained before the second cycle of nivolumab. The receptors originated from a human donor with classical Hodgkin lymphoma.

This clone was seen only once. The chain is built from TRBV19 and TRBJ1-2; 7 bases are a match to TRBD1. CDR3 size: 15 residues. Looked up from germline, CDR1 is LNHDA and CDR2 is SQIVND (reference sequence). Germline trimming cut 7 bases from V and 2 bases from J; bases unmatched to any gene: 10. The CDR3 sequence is CASTYRDRANYGYTF. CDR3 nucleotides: TGTGCCAGTACTTACCGAGACAGGGCCAACTATGGCTACACCTTC.

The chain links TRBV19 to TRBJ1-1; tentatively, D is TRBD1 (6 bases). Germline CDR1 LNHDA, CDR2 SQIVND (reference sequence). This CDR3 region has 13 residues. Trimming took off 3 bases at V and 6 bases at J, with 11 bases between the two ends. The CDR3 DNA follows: TGTGCCAGTAGTATGGTACAGGGCGCTGAAGCTTTCTTT. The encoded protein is CASSMVQGAEAFF.

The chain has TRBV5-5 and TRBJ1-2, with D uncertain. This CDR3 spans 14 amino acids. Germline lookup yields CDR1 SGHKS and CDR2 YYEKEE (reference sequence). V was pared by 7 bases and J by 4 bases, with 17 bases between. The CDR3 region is CASAPAVEVYGYTF. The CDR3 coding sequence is TGTGCCAGCGCCCCCGCCGTAGAGGTCTATGGCTACACCTTC.

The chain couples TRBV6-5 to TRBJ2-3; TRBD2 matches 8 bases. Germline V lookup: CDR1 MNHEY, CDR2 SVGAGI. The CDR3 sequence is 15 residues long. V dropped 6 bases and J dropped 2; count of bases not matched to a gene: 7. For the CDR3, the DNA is TGTGCCAGCAGACCGGGACTAGGATACACAGATACGCAGTATTTT. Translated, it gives CASRPGLGYTDTQYF.

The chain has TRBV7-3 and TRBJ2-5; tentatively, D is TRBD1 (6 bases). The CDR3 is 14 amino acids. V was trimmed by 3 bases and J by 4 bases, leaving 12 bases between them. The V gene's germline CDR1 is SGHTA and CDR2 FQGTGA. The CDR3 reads CASSLPGAGETQYF. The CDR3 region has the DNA TGTGCCAGCAGCTTGCCAGGGGCCGGAGAGACCCAGTACTTC.

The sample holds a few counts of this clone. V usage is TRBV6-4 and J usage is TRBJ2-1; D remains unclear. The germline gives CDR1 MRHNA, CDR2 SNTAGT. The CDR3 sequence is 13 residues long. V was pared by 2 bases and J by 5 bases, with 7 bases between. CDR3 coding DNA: TGTGCCAGCAGTGACGACACCCACAATGAGCAGTTCTTC. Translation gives CASSDDTHNEQFF.

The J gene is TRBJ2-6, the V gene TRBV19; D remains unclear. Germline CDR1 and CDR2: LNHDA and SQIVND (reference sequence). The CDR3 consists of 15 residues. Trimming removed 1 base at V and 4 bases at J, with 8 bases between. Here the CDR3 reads CASSIVGYGANVLTF. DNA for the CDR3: TGTGCCAGTAGTATAGTGGGATACGGGGCCAACGTCCTGACTTTC.

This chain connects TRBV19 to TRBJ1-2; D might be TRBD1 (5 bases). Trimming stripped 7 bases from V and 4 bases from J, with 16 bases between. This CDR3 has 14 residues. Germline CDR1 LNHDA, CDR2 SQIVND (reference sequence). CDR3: CASNDVGGGYGYTF. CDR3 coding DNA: TGTGCCAGTAACGACGTGGGGGGTGGCTATGGCTACACCTTC.

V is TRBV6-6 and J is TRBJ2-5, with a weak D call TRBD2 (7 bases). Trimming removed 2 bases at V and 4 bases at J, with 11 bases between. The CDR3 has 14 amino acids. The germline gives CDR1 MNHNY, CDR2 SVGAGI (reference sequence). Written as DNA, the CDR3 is TGTGCCAGCAGTTACCGGGGGGCCCGAGAGACCCAGTACTTC. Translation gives CASSYRGARETQYF.

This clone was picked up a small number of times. The DNA for the CDR3 is TGTGCCAGCAGCGGGTATGGCTACACCTTC. This gives the protein CASSGYGYTF. The V call is TRBV9, the J call TRBJ1-2, with D uncertain. V gave up 3 bases and J gave up 5 bases, with 2 bases separating them. The germline CDR1 and CDR2 sequences are SGDLS and YYNGEE. The CDR3 contains 10 residues.

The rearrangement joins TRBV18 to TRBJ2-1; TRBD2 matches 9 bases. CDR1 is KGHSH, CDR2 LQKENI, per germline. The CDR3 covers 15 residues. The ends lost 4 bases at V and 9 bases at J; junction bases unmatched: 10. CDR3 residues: CASSRASGVKGEQFF. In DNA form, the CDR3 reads TGTGCCAGCTCACGGGCTAGCGGGGTTAAGGGTGAGCAGTTCTTC.